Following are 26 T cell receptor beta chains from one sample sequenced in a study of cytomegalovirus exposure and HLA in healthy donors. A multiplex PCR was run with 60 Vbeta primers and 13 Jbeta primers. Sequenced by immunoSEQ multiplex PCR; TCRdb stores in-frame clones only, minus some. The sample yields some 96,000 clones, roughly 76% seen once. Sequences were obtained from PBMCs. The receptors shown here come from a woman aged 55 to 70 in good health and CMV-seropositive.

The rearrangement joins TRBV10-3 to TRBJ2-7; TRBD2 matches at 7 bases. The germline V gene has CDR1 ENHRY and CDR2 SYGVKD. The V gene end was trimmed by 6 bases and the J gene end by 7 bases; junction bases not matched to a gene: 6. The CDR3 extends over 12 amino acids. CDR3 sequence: CAISVGGFEQYF. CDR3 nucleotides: TGTGCCATCAGCGTCGGGGGGTTTGAGCAGTACTTC.

DNA for the CDR3: TGTGCCAGCTCAGCTTCGGGAGGTGCGACTGGAAACACCATATATTTT. Protein product: CASSASGGATGNTIYF. The chain recombines TRBV18 with TRBJ1-3; D gene ambiguous. CDR3 length: 16 residues. CDR1 and CDR2 from the germline V gene are KGHSH and LQKENI. V gave up 5 bases and J gave up 2 bases, with 16 bases separating them.

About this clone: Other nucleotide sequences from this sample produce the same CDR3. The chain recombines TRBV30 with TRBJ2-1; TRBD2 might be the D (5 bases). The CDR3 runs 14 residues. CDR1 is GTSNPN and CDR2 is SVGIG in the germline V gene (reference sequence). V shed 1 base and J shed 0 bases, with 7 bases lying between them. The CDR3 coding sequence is TGTGCCTGGAGTGCGGGAAGCTCCTACAATGAGCAGTTCTTC. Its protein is CAWSAGSSYNEQFF.

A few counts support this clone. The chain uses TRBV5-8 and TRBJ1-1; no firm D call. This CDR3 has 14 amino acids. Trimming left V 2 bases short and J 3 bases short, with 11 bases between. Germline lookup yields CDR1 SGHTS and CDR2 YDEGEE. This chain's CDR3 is CASSLAGLDTEAFF. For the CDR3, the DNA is TGTGCCAGCAGCTTAGCAGGACTGGACACTGAAGCTTTCTTT.

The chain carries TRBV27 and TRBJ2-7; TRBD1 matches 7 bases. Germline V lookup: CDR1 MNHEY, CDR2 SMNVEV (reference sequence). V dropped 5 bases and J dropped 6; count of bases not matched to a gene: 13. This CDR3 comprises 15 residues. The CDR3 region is CASSLDRARTSEQYF. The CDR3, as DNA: TGTGCCAGCAGTCTTGACAGGGCGAGAACTAGCGAGCAGTACTTC.

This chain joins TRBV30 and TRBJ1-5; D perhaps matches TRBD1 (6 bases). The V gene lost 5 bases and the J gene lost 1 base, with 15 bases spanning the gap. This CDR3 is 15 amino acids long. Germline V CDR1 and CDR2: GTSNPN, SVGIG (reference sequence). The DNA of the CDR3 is TGTGCCTGGCAACAGGGTGCCGGGAGCAATCAGCCCCAGCATTTT. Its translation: CAWQQGAGSNQPQHF.

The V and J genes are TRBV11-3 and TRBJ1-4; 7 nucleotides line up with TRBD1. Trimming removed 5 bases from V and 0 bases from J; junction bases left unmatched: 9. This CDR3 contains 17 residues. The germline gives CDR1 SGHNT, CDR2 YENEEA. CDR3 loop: CASSPGGGTATNEKLFF. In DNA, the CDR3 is TGTGCCAGCAGCCCGGGAGGGGGCACCGCAACTAATGAAAAACTGTTTTTT.

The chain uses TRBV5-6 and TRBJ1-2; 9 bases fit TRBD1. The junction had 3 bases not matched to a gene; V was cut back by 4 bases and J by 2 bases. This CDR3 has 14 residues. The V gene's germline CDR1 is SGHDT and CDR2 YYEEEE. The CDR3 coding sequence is TGTGCCAGCAGCAGGGACAGGGTAAACTATGGCTACACCTTC. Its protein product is CASSRDRVNYGYTF.

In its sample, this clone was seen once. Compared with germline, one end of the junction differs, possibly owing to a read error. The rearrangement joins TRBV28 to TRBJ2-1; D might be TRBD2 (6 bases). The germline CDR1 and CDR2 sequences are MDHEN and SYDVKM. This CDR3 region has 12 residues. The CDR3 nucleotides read TGTGCCAGCAGTGGCATAGACTCCATAGCGGTCTTC. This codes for CASSGIDSIAVF.

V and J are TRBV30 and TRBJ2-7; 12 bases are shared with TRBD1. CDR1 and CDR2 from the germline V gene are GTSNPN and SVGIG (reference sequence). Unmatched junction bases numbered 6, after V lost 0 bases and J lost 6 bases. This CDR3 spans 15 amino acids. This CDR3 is CAWSVAGTGGFEQYF. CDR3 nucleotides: TGTGCCTGGAGTGTCGCCGGGACAGGGGGCTTCGAGCAGTACTTC.

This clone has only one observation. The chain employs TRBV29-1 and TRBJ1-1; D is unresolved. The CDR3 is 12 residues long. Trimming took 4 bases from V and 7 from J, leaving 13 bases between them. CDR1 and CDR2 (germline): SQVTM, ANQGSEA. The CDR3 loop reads CSVVEGPGEAFF. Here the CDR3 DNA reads TGCAGCGTTGTGGAGGGCCCCGGTGAAGCTTTCTTT.

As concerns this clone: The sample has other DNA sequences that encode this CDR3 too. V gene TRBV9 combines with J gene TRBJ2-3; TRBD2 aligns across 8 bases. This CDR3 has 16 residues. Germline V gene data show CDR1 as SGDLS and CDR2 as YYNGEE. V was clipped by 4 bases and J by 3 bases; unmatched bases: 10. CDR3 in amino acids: CASSRMSGSMTDTQYF. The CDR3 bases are TGTGCCAGCAGCAGAATGAGCGGGAGTATGACAGATACGCAGTATTTT.

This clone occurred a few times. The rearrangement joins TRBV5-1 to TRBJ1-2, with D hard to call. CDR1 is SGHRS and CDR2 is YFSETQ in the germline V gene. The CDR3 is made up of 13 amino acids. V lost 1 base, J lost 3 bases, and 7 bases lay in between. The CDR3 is CASSLRSHYGYTF. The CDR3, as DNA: TGCGCCAGCAGCTTGCGCAGTCACTATGGCTACACCTTC.

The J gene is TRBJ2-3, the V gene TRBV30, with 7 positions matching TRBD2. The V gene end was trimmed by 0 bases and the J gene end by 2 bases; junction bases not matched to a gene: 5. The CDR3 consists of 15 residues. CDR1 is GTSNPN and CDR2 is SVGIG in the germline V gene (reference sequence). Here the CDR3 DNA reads TGTGCCTGGAGTGTAAGTAGCGGGTTCACAGATACGCAGTATTTT. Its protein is CAWSVSSGFTDTQYF.

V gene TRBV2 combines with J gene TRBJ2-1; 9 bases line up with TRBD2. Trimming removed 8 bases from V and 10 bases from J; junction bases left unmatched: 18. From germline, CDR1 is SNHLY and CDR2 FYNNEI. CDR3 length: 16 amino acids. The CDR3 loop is CASVRLAGVARGEQFF. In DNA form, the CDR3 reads TGTGCCAGCGTGCGGTTAGCGGGAGTTGCCAGGGGAGAGCAGTTCTTC. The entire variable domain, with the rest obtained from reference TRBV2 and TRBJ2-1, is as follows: EPEVTQTPSHQVTQMGQEVILRCVPISNHLYFYWYRQILGQKVEFLVSFYNNEISEKSEIFDDQFSVERPDGSNFTLKIRSTKLEDSAMYFCASVRLAGVARGEQFFGPGTRLTVL.

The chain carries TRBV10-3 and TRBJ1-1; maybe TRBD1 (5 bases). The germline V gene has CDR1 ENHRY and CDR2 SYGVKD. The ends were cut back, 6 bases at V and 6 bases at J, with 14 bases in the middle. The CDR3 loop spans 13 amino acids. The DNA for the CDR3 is TGTGCCATCAGGGTGGACATGGATGCTGAAGCTTTCTTT. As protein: CAIRVDMDAEAFF.

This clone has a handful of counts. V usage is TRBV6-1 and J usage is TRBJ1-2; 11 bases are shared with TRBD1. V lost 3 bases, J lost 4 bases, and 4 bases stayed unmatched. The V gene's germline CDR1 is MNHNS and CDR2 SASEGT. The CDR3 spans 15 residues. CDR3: CASSDRTGGSYGYTF. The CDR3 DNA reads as TGTGCCAGCAGTGATAGGACAGGGGGCAGCTATGGCTACACCTTC.

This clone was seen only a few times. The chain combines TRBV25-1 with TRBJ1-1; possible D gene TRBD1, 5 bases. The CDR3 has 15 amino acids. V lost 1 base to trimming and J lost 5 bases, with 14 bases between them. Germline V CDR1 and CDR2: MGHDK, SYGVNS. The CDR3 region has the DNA TGTGCCAGCAGTGAATCCAGGGTTGTTCGGACTGAAGCTTTCTTT. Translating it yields CASSESRVVRTEAFF.

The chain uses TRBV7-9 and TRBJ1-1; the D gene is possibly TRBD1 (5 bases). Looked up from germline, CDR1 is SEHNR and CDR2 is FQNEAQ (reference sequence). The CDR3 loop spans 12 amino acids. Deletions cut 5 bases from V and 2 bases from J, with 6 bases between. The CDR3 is CASSQGNTEAFF. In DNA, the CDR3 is TGTGCCAGCAGCCAGGGAAACACTGAAGCTTTCTTT.

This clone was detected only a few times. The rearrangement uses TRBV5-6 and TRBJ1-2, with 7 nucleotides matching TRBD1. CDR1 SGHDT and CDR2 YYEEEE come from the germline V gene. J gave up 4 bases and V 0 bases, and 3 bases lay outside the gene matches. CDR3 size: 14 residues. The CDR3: CASSLGTGVYGYTF. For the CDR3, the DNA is TGTGCCAGCAGCTTGGGCACAGGGGTCTATGGCTACACCTTC. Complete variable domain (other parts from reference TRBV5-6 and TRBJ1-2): DAGVTQSPTHLIKTRGQQVTLRCSPKSGHDTVSWYQQALGQGPQFIFQYYEEEERQRGNFPDRFSGHQFPNYSSELNVNALLLGDSALYLCASSLGTGVYGYTFGSGTRLTVV.

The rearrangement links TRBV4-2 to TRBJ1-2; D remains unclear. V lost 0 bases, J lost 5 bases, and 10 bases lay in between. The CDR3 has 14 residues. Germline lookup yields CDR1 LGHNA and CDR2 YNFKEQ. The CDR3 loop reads CASSQDRGPYGYTF. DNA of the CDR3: TGTGCCAGCAGCCAAGATCGAGGGCCTTATGGCTACACCTTC.

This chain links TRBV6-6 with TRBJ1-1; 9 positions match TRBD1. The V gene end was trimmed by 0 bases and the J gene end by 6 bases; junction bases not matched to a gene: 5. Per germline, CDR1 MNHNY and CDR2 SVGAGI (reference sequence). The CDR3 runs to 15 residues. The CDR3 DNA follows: TGTGCCAGCAGTTACTCGGGACAGGGAGGTTCTGAAGCTTTCTTT. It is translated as CASSYSGQGGSEAFF.

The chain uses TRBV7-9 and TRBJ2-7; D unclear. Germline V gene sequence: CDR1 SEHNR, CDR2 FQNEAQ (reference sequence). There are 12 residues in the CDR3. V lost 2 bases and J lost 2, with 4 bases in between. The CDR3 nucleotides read TGTGCCAGCAGCTTAACAACCTACGAGCAGTACTTC. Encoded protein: CASSLTTYEQYF.

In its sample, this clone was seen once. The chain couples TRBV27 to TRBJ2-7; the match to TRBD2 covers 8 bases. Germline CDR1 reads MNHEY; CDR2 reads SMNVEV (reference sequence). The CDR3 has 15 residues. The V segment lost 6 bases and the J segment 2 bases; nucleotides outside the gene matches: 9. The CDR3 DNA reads TGTGCCAGCAGCCCTCCGGGACTAGGTCCCTACGAGCAGTACTTC. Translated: CASSPPGLGPYEQYF.

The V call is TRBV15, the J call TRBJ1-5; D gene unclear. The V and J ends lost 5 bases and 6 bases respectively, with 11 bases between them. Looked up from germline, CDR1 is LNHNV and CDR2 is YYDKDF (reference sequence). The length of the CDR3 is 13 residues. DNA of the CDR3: TGTGCCACCAGCGAACAGCTCGGTCAGCCCCAGCATTTT. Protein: CATSEQLGQPQHF.

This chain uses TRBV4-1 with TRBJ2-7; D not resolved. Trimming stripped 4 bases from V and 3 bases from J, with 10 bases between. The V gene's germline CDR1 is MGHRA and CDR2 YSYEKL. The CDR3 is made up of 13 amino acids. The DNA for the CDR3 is TGCGCCAGCAGCCTGGCGGCCTTCTACGAGCAGTACTTC. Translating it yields CASSLAAFYEQYF.